The 28 T cell receptor beta chains listed next were all sequenced from one sample in a study of shared clonotypes between healthy human individuals (dated by TCRdb to 2018 to 2020). The receptor library was made with the immunoSEQ multiplex PCR assay. The table was pulled from immuneACCESS by TCRdb, which kept in-frame rearrangements only. Such tables lose some clones; where checked, under half of the loss comes from unresolved V genes, and the rest has no known cause. The sample table lists approximately 500,000 clones, 70% to 80% of them with a count of one. Jointly, the top ten make up about 12% of the sample. Material for sequencing was PBMCs. These receptors were taken from a woman in her thirties or forties in good health. Some clones in this sample may be carry-over from other donors' samples.

This chain uses TRBV5-1 with TRBJ1-3, with D uncertain. Germline values: CDR1 SGHRS, CDR2 YFSETQ. The ends were cut back, 4 bases at V and 3 bases at J, with 14 bases in the middle. This CDR3 spans 15 amino acids. The CDR3 protein is CASSRDDKSGNTIYF. CDR3 bases: TGCGCCAGCAGCCGTGACGATAAGAGTGGAAACACCATATATTTT.

Points on this clone: This may stem from a read error, because a much larger clone lies one nucleotide away. The chain has TRBV29-1 and TRBJ1-5; D is possibly TRBD1 (6 bases). Between the trimmed V and J ends, which lost 6 bases and 6 bases, there was a span of 21 bases. Germline V CDR1 and CDR2: SQVTM, ANQGSEA. The length of the CDR3 is 15 residues. The CDR3 region has the DNA TGCAGCGTCGCGACAGGTAGAGGGAACAGTCAGCCCCAGCATTTT. It is translated as CSVATGRGNSQPQHF.

The chain recombines TRBV5-1 with TRBJ2-6; D may correspond to TRBD1 or TRBD2 (5 bases each). Germline-derived CDR1 and CDR2 are SGHRS and YFSETQ. V was trimmed by 1 base and J by 4 bases, leaving 9 bases between them. This CDR3 is built from 15 residues. The CDR3 DNA reads TGCGCCAGCAGCTTGCTCGGGGCAGGGGCCAACGTCCTGACTTTC. This sequence encodes CASSLLGAGANVLTF.

The chain uses TRBV4-3 and TRBJ2-1; 11 nucleotides line up with TRBD2. The CDR3 is made up of 17 amino acids. Germline CDR1 is LGHNA and CDR2 is YSLEER. The V and J ends lost 0 bases and 6 bases, in that order; junction bases with no gene match: 7. The CDR3 DNA reads as TGCGCCAGCAGCCAAGATTATGGCCTAGCGGGAGGCAATGAGCAGTTCTTC. Translation gives CASSQDYGLAGGNEQFF.

The chain joins TRBV6-6 to TRBJ2-2, with 12 bases that match TRBD2. CDR1 MNHNY and CDR2 SVGAGI come from the germline V gene (reference sequence). This CDR3 has 14 residues. The CDR3 DNA reads TGTGCTCTCTCTACTAGCGGGAGGAACGGGGAGCTGTTTTTT. Protein product: CALSTSGRNGELFF.

The gene calls are TRBV6-5 and TRBJ2-1; 10 nucleotides align to TRBD1. The CDR3 is made up of 15 amino acids. V gave up 2 bases and J gave up 4 bases; unmatched junction bases: 2. Germline values: CDR1 MNHEY, CDR2 SVGAGI. DNA for the CDR3: TGTGCCAGCAGTTACGACAGGGGGCAGTACAATGAGCAGTTCTTC. This gives the protein CASSYDRGQYNEQFF.

V usage is TRBV19 and J usage is TRBJ2-1; 13 nucleotides align to TRBD2. Per the germline V gene, CDR1 is LNHDA and CDR2 is SQIVND (reference sequence). CDR3 size: 16 residues. The ends lost 1 base at V and 9 bases at J; junction bases unmatched: 6. The CDR3 bases are TGTGCCAGTAGTATAGGGACTAGCGGGAGTCATGTTGAGCAGTTCTTC. It translates to CASSIGTSGSHVEQFF.

This chain uses TRBV9 with TRBJ2-3; D is perhaps TRBD2 (5 bases). V was pared by 4 bases and J by 2 bases, with 14 bases between. The CDR3 spans 15 residues. Germline lookup yields CDR1 SGDLS and CDR2 YYNGEE. The CDR3 here is CASSTRAVSTDTQYF. CDR3 DNA: TGTGCCAGCAGCACCAGAGCGGTGTCCACAGATACGCAGTATTTT. Full variable domain (remainder filled in from reference TRBV9 and TRBJ2-3): DSGVTQTPKHLITATGQRVTLRCSPRSGDLSVYWYQQSLDQGLQFLIQYYNGEERAKGNILERFSAQQFPDLHSELNLSSLELGDSALYFCASSTRAVSTDTQYFGPGTRLTVL.

The chain joins TRBV27 to TRBJ2-7, with TRBD1 as a possible D gene (6 bases). Germline V gene sequence: CDR1 MNHEY, CDR2 SMNVEV (reference sequence). The CDR3 extends over 13 amino acids. Trimming shortened V by 6 bases and J by 0 bases, and 9 bases separated the two germline ends. In DNA, the CDR3 is TGTGCCAGCAGACGGGACACCTCCTACGAGCAGTACTTC. As protein: CASRRDTSYEQYF.

Concerning this clone: Other DNA sequences in the same sample also yield this CDR3. The rearrangement uses TRBV5-1 and TRBJ1-1, with no clear D. V gave up 0 bases and J gave up 2 bases, with 8 bases separating them. From germline, CDR1 is SGHRS and CDR2 YFSETQ. This CDR3 contains 14 residues. As DNA, the CDR3 is TGCGCCAGCAGCTTGGGGCAGGCAAACACTGAAGCTTTCTTT. Amino acids: CASSLGQANTEAFF.

The chain employs TRBV6-5 and TRBJ2-1, with 10 bases matching TRBD2. Trimming removed 4 bases from V and 4 bases from J; junction bases left unmatched: 7. This CDR3 contains 16 residues. Germline V gene lookup returns CDR1 MNHEY and CDR2 SVGAGI. CDR3 loop: CASSLPSGRGYNEQFF. The CDR3 bases are TGTGCCAGCAGTTTACCTAGCGGGAGAGGGTACAATGAGCAGTTCTTC.

The chain is built from TRBV19 and TRBJ2-1; TRBD2 matches at 9 bases. CDR1 LNHDA and CDR2 SQIVND come from the germline V gene (reference sequence). The CDR3 is 18 amino acids. The junction had 13 bases not matched to a gene; V was cut back by 3 bases and J by 4 bases. In nucleotides, the CDR3 is TGTGCCAGTAGTATCGCCGGCGGGAGGGCCTCTAGGTACAATGAGCAGTTCTTC. It is translated as CASSIAGGRASRYNEQFF.

The rearrangement joins TRBV19 to TRBJ2-2; D may be TRBD1 or TRBD2 (5 bases each). Germline values: CDR1 LNHDA, CDR2 SQIVND (reference sequence). Trimming left V 4 bases short and J 1 base short, with 16 bases between. CDR3 length equals 17 residues. CDR3 in amino acids: CASSRSSGPRNTGELFF. The CDR3, as DNA: TGTGCCAGTAGTAGATCCTCGGGACCTAGGAACACCGGGGAGCTGTTTTTT.

This clone was seen many times. Other nucleotide sequences in the sample specify the same CDR3. The J gene is TRBJ1-2, the V gene TRBV30, with no clear D. The germline gives CDR1 GTSNPN, CDR2 SVGIG (reference sequence). The CDR3 runs to 15 residues. The V end was cut by 1 base, the J end by 2 bases, with 14 bases between. The CDR3 DNA reads as TGTGCCTGGAGTGAGGTCAGGAACAAGAACTATGGCTACACCTTC. It is translated as CAWSEVRNKNYGYTF.

The J gene is TRBJ2-7, the V gene TRBV10-3; the match to TRBD1 covers 8 bases. The trim removed 10 bases at V and 4 bases at J, leaving 15 bases unmatched. Germline CDR1 and CDR2: ENHRY and SYGVKD. This CDR3 has 15 amino acids. In DNA, the CDR3 is TGTGCCACCGGAAAACACCGGGACAGGACTTACGAGCAGTACTTC. Translating gives CATGKHRDRTYEQYF.

The chain is built from TRBV28 and TRBJ1-5, with TRBD1 identical over 8 bases. Germline V gives CDR1 MDHEN, CDR2 SYDVKM. The junction had 4 bases not matched to a gene; V was cut back by 6 bases and J by 0 bases. The length of the CDR3 is 15 residues. CDR3 protein: CASSATGDSNQPQHF. As DNA, the CDR3 is TGTGCCAGCAGCGCGACAGGGGATAGCAATCAGCCCCAGCATTTT.

This chain uses TRBV19 with TRBJ1-4; a possible D gene is TRBD1 (6 bases). Trimming shortened V by 5 bases and J by 5 bases, and 15 bases separated the two germline ends. Germline assignment: CDR1 LNHDA and CDR2 SQIVND (reference sequence). CDR3 length equals 15 residues. The CDR3 coding sequence is TGTGCCAGTAGTCCGCGTGGGCAGGGGAATGAAAAACTGTTTTTT. Encoded protein: CASSPRGQGNEKLFF. Using reference TRBV19 and TRBJ1-4 for the parts outside the CDR3, the full variable domain is DGGITQSPKYLFRKEGQNVTLSCEQNLNHDAMYWYRQDPGQGLRLIYYSQIVNDFQKGDIAEGYSVSREKKESFPLTVTSAQKNPTAFYLCASSPRGQGNEKLFFGSGTQLSVL.

The V and J genes are TRBV5-4 and TRBJ2-7; no clear D gene. The CDR3 covers 13 residues. Germline CDR1 is SGHNT and CDR2 is YYREEE (reference sequence). V lost 0 bases and J 5 bases, leaving 9 bases between the germline ends. The CDR3: CASSLGPVNEQYF. The CDR3 nucleotides are TGTGCCAGCAGCTTGGGGCCCGTTAACGAGCAGTACTTC. Full variable domain (remainder filled in from reference TRBV5-4 and TRBJ2-7): ETGVTQSPTHLIKTRGQQVTLRCSSQSGHNTVSWYQQALGQGPQFIFQYYREEENGRGNFPPRFSGLQFPNYSSELNVNALELDDSALYLCASSLGPVNEQYFGPGTRLTVT.

Regarding this clone: At one boundary the junction diverges from the germline segment, which might be a read error. The chain links TRBV18 to TRBJ2-7, with 7 bases fitting TRBD2. The germline gives CDR1 KGHSH, CDR2 LQKENI. There are 15 residues in the CDR3. The CDR3 is CAGSLSGTGGNEQYF. Here the CDR3 DNA reads TGTGCCGGCTCACTCTCCGGGACGGGAGGCAACGAGCAGTACTTC.

This sequence joins TRBV5-1 and TRBJ2-3; TRBD2 matches 8 bases. J gave up 4 bases and V 4 bases, and 2 bases lay outside the gene matches. CDR1 is SGHRS, CDR2 YFSETQ, per germline. The CDR3 contains 13 residues. CDR3 residues: CASSVGLADTQYF. Here the CDR3 DNA reads TGCGCCAGCAGCGTGGGACTAGCAGATACGCAGTATTTT.

The CDR3 sequence is CASSYSSGGRGELFF. CDR3 DNA: TGTGCCAGCAGTTACTCGTCGGGGGGCAGGGGGGAGCTGTTTTTT. This chain joins TRBV6-5 and TRBJ2-2, with D perhaps matching TRBD2 (7 bases). Germline-derived CDR1 and CDR2 are MNHEY and SVGAGI. The germline V and J ends were trimmed by 0 bases and 8 bases, with 13 bases remaining between them. The CDR3 is 15 amino acids.

The chain is built from TRBV11-2 and TRBJ2-7; 13 bases match TRBD2. Germline CDR1 is SGHAT and CDR2 is FQNNGV. After removal of 3 bases from V and 4 bases from J, the junction contained 12 bases not matched to a gene. The CDR3 runs 18 residues. DNA of the CDR3: TGTGCCAGCAGCTTTGGGACTAGCGGGGCCCGAAATTTTTACGAGCAGTACTTC. It is translated as CASSFGTSGARNFYEQYF.

With respect to this clone: Other DNA variants within this sample encode the same CDR3. This sequence joins TRBV5-4 and TRBJ1-2; D uncertain. Trimming removed 4 bases from V and 1 base from J, with 8 bases in between. The V gene's germline CDR1 is SGHNT and CDR2 YYREEE (reference sequence). This CDR3 spans 13 amino acids. CDR3 sequence reads: CASSPQNNYGYTF. The CDR3 DNA reads TGTGCCAGCAGCCCACAGAATAACTATGGCTACACCTTC. Supplemented by reference TRBV5-4 and TRBJ1-2, the full variable domain reads ETGVTQSPTHLIKTRGQQVTLRCSSQSGHNTVSWYQQALGQGPQFIFQYYREEENGRGNFPPRFSGLQFPNYSSELNVNALELDDSALYLCASSPQNNYGYTFGSGTRLTVV.

V is TRBV18 and J is TRBJ1-2; D is uncertain. V lost 0 bases and J lost 8, with 13 bases in between. The CDR3 contains 14 residues. The germline CDR1 and CDR2 sequences are KGHSH and LQKENI. DNA for the CDR3: TGTGCCAGCTCACCACCGAGCCCGCCGAGGGGCTACACCTTC. It encodes CASSPPSPPRGYTF.

The rearrangement links TRBV28 to TRBJ1-5; maybe TRBD1 (6 bases). The CDR3 is made up of 15 amino acids. V gave up 6 bases and J gave up 5 bases, with 17 bases separating them. CDR1 and CDR2 (germline): MDHEN, SYDVKM. The CDR3 loop is CASSLGALLDQPQHF. Written as DNA, the CDR3 is TGTGCCAGCAGCTTGGGGGCCCTTTTGGATCAGCCCCAGCATTTT. Filled out from reference TRBV28 and TRBJ1-5, the complete variable domain reads DVKVTQSSRYLVKRTGEKVFLECVQDMDHENMFWYRQDPGLGLRLIYFSYDVKMKEKGDIPEGYSVSREKKERFSLILESASTNQTSMYLCASSLGALLDQPQHFGDGTRLSIL.

The chain joins TRBV15 to TRBJ2-5; 13 nucleotides align to TRBD2. The DNA end is more similar to TRBJ2-7, so the J call may be wrong. The CDR3 contains 16 residues. Looked up from germline, CDR1 is LNHNV and CDR2 is YYDKDF (reference sequence). The CDR3 bases are TGTGCCACCAGCAAAGGACTAGCGGGAGTATCCTACGAGCAGTACTTC. Protein: CATSKGLAGVSYEQYF.

This rearrangement joins TRBV6-6 to TRBJ1-5, with D tentatively TRBD1 (6 bases). The germline V gene has CDR1 MNHNY and CDR2 SVGAGI (reference sequence). V lost 0 bases, J lost 5 bases, and 11 bases lay in between. The CDR3 is made up of 15 amino acids. CDR3 amino acids: CASSYSERGYQPQHF. CDR3 DNA sequence: TGTGCCAGCAGTTACTCGGAAAGGGGGTATCAGCCCCAGCATTTT.

The chain employs TRBV19 and TRBJ1-5; no reliable D call. V was shortened by 5 bases and J by 11 bases, with 16 bases between the two germline ends. CDR1 and CDR2 (germline): LNHDA, SQIVND (reference sequence). CDR3 length: 13 amino acids. The CDR3 region is CASSVARGAAQHF. DNA of the CDR3: TGTGCCAGTAGTGTTGCGCGGGGTGCGGCCCAGCATTTT. Based on the CDR3 plus reference TRBV19 and TRBJ1-5, the full variable domain is DGGITQSPKYLFRKEGQNVTLSCEQNLNHDAMYWYRQDPGQGLRLIYYSQIVNDFQKGDIAEGYSVSREKKESFPLTVTSAQKNPTAFYLCASSVARGAAQHFGDGTRLSIL.